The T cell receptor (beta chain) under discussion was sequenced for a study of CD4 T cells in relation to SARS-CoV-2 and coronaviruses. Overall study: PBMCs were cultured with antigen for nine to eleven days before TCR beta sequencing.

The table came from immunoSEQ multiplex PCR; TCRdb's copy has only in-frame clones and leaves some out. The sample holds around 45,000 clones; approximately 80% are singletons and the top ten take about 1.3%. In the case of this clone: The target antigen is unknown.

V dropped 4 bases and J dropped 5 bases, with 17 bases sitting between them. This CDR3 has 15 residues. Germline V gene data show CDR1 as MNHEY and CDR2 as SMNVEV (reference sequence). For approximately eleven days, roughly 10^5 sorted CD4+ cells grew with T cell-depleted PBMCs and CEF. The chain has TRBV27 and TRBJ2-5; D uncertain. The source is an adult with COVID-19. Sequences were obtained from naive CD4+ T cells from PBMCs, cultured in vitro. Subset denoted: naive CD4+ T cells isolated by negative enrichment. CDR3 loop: CASSSHIVGLETQYF. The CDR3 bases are TGTGCCAGCAGTTCCCACATCGTGGGGTTGGAGACCCAGTACTTC.